This T cell receptor (beta chain) was obtained from a study of blood T cell repertoires in COVID-19. Study details: From the United States, Italy and Spain came samples of acute and convalescent COVID-19. The analysed material was cDNA or gDNA that came from T cells, B-cell-depleted T cells, or PBMCs.

Per the study methods: Amplifying reference gene primers gave estimates of nucleated cell counts. Method: immunoSEQ multiplex PCR; TCRdb's copy keeps in-frame clones and lacks some. D and trimming were read from the DNA, whereas the V and J calls and clone size are those reported in that table. The profile shows more than 95,000 clones, 80% of them singletons. V gave up 7 bases and J gave up 0 bases; unmatched junction bases: 5. Germline CDR1 reads SNHLY; CDR2 reads FYNNEI. This CDR3 is built from 15 residues. The receptor was derived from a human donor in a cohort sampled during active COVID-19. This rearrangement joins TRBV2 to TRBJ1-5; TRBD1 agrees at 8 bases. The material sequenced was peripheral blood. Here the CDR3 reads CASTGGGNSNQPQHF. CDR3 DNA: TGTGCCAGCACAGGGGGCGGAAATAGCAATCAGCCCCAGCATTTT.